Listed here is a single T cell receptor (beta chain). This sample is drawn from a study of blood T cell repertoires in COVID-19. Seattle participants joined during active infection and were tracked over time. The CDR3 length is 15 residues. CDR1 and CDR2 from the germline V gene are MNHEY and SVGAGI. V lost 2 bases to trimming and J lost 8 bases, with 18 bases between them. Original data processing: Nucleated cell number was recorded as an estimate derived from reference gene primer amplification. Here immunoSEQ multiplex PCR was the method, and the copy in TCRdb shows in-frame clones only, minus some. Clonal size and the V and J genes are those of that table, whereas D and trimming came from the DNA. The sample includes some 260,000 clones, approximately 89% of them seen just once.

The chain recombines TRBV6-5 with TRBJ1-2, with a weak D call TRBD1 (5 bases). The receptor was derived from a woman in her 70s with COVID-19, enrolled during active disease. Input material: peripheral blood. The CDR3 DNA sequence: TGTGCCAGCAGTTACGACCACCAGGGAAACAGCGGCTACACCTTC. Residues: CASSYDHQGNSGYTF.